These T cell receptor beta chains were read from a single sample in a study of blood T cell repertoires in COVID-19. Using immunoSEQ multiplex PCR, the repertoire was profiled, and TCRdb retains in-frame clones only, with some absent. The repertoire holds 100,000 to 120,000 clones, with approximately 81% as singletons. Material: peripheral blood. The receptors come from a man older than 75 with acute or convalescent COVID-19. CDR3s include the opening cysteine and the closing phenylalanine or tryptophan. D genes are given only for firm matches. Size is omitted from some rows. Given values are once, few, many or a class for expanded clones.

j_call | v_call | clone_size | d_call | cdr3_nt | cdr3_aa
TRBJ2-2 | TRBV5-1 | NA | TRBD2 | TGCGCCAGCAGCTACCTAGCGGGAGGAAACACCGGGGAGCTGTTTTTT | CASSYLAGGNTGELFF
TRBJ2-3 | TRBV27 | NA | TRBD2 | TGTGCCAGCAGTCCCGGACTAGCGACAGATACGCAGTATTTT | CASSPGLATDTQYF
TRBJ1-4 | TRBV5-1 | NA | TRBD1 | TGCGCCAGCAGCTTTGGGGACAGGGATGAAAAACTGTTTTTT | CASSFGDRDEKLFF
TRBJ1-3 | TRBV7-2 | NA | TRBD1 | TGTGCCAGCAGCGGAGGACAGGTCGGTTCTGGAAACACCATATATTTT | CASSGGQVGSGNTIYF
TRBJ2-1 | TRBV30 | many | TRBD2 | TGTGCCTGGAGTGCGGCTAGCGGGGAGATGGATGAGCAGTTCTTC | CAWSAASGEMDEQFF
TRBJ2-1 | TRBV11-2 | NA | NA | TGTGCCAGCAGCTTGAGCCCGGAGCAGTTCTTC | CASSLSPEQFF
TRBJ1-5 | TRBV19 | NA | TRBD1 | TGTGCCAGTCAACAGGGGGCAAATAGCAATCAGCCCCAGCATTTT | CASQQGANSNQPQHF
TRBJ2-1 | TRBV19 | few | TRBD1 | TGTGCCAGTAGTAAGAGGGGGCCGCGGAATGAGCAGTTCTTC | CASSKRGPRNEQFF
TRBJ1-3 | TRBV27 | NA | NA | TGTGCCAGCAGTCGACACTACAGGGCCCTCTTCTCTGGAAACACCATATATTTT | CASSRHYRALFSGNTIYF
TRBJ1-2 | TRBV24-1 | NA | NA | TGTGCCACCAGTGATCGCAACGGGGATGGCTACACCTTC | CATSDRNGDGYTF
TRBJ2-1 | TRBV3-1/TRBV3-2 | NA | TRBD2 | TGTGCCAGCAGCTACGGGACTAGCGGGAGGAGTAGGAATGAGCAGTTCTTC | CASSYGTSGRSRNEQFF
TRBJ1-1 | TRBV28 | NA | NA | TGTGCCAGCAGTTTCTCTCAGGGGAACACTGAAGCTTTCTTT | CASSFSQGNTEAFF
TRBJ1-2 | TRBV12-3/TRBV12-4 | NA | NA | TGTGCCAGCAGCAGGGGCCCCGCTGGCTACACCTTC | CASSRGPAGYTF
TRBJ2-7 | TRBV28 | NA | TRBD2 | TGTGCCAGCAGGGCTTCTAGCGGAAACTACGAGCAGTACTTC | CASRASSGNYEQYF
TRBJ1-2 | TRBV10-3 | NA | TRBD1 | TGTGCCATCAGTGAAGCAGGGGGCATAGGATCCGACACCTTC | CAISEAGGIGSDTF
TRBJ2-1 | TRBV7-2 | NA | TRBD2 | TGTGCCAGCAGCTGGCGGGGACTAGCGGGAGGAAACAATGAGCAGTTCTTC | CASSWRGLAGGNNEQFF
TRBJ2-7 | TRBV7-6 | few | TRBD1 | TGTGCCAGCAGCTTAGCAAGGACAGGGGGCAGCTACGAGCAGTACTTC | CASSLARTGGSYEQYF
TRBJ2-1 | TRBV18 | NA | NA | TGTGCCAGCTCACCTTGGACAGTTTACAATGAGCAGTTCTTC | CASSPWTVYNEQFF
TRBJ1-2 | TRBV5-1 | once | NA | TGCGCCAGCAGCTTAGGCAGGGGAAATCTTGGCTACACCTTC | CASSLGRGNLGYTF
TRBJ2-5 | TRBV7-2 | NA | TRBD2 | TGTGCCAGCAGCTTTCGGCCTACTAGCGGGAGAAAAGGAGAGACCCAGTACTTC | CASSFRPTSGRKGETQYF
TRBJ1-1 | TRBV5-6 | NA | NA | TGTGCCAGCAGCTCCCTGGGCAACGCTCTACTGAACACTGAAGCTTTCTTT | CASSSLGNALLNTEAFF
TRBJ2-3 | TRBV5-1 | NA | NA | TGCGCCAGCAGCTTGGGGGCCAGACAGAAAGGGGATACGCAGTATTTT | CASSLGARQKGDTQYF
TRBJ2-3 | TRBV7-3 | NA | TRBD2 | TGTGCCAGCAGCTCAGGGGGGCTAGCGGGAGCCACAGATACGCAGTATTTT | CASSSGGLAGATDTQYF
TRBJ2-7 | TRBV4-2 | NA | NA | TGTGCCAGCAGCCAAGCGGGACAAAATGCACGAGAGCAGTACTTC | CASSQAGQNAREQYF
TRBJ1-1 | TRBV29-1 | NA | NA | TGCAGCGTATCTCCGGGACACCTGAACACTGAAGCTTTCTTT | CSVSPGHLNTEAFF
TRBJ1-5 | TRBV2 | NA | NA | TGTGCCAGCAGTGAAGAGAGGACAAGGGGGAGGCCCCAGCATTTT | CASSEERTRGRPQHF
TRBJ1-1 | TRBV6-6 | NA | TRBD1 | TGTGCCAGCAGCCAACTCGGACAGGGACACGCTGAAGCTTTCTTT | CASSQLGQGHAEAFF
TRBJ2-2 | TRBV2 | few | NA | TGTGCCAGCCATTTAGGGGGATCGAACACCGGGGAGCTGTTTTTT | CASHLGGSNTGELFF
TRBJ1-1 | TRBV28 | NA | NA | TGTGCCAGCAGTTTTCCAGTTGGCACTGAAGCTTTCTTT | CASSFPVGTEAFF
TRBJ2-7 | TRBV29-1 | NA | TRBD1 | TGCAGCGTTTCCCCGGGACAGGGCCCCTACGAGCAGTACTTC | CSVSPGQGPYEQYF